This T cell receptor (beta chain) was identified during a study of cytotoxic CD8 clonotypes in ibrutinib-treated CLL. The CDR3 has 15 residues. V lost 2 bases and J 4 bases, leaving 11 bases between the germline ends. Per germline, CDR1 MNHNY and CDR2 SVGAGI (reference sequence). This table comes from immunoSEQ multiplex PCR, and its TCRdb copy is limited to in-frame clones, with some not included. The sample shows about 72,000 clones, about 63% of them seen only once. This clone appeared once. The clonotype comes from a human donor with chronic lymphocytic leukemia. The rearrangement links TRBV6-6 to TRBJ2-2; D ambiguous. The sample was PBMCs, taken after 12 months of ibrutinib treatment. CDR3: CASSYGQARTGELFF. DNA for the CDR3: TGTGCCAGCAGTTACGGGCAGGCCCGCACCGGGGAGCTGTTTTTT.